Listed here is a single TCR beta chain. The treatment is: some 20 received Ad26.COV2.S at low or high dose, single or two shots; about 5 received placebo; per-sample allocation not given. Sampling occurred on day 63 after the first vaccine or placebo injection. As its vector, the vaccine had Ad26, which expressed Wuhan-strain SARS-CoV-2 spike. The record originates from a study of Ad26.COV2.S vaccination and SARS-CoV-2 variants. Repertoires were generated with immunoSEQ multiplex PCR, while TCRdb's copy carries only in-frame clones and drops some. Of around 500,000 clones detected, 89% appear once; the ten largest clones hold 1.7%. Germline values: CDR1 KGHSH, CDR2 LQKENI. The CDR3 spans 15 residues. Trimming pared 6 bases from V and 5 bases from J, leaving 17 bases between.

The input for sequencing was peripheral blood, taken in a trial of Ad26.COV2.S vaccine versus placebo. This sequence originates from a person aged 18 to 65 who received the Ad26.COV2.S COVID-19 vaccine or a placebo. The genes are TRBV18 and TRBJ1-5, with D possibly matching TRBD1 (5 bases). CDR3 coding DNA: TGTGCCAGCTCCTCCGGGACGGGGGGAGATCAGCCCCAGCATTTT. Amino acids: CASSSGTGGDQPQHF. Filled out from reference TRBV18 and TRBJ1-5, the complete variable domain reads NAGVMQNPRHLVRRRGQEARLRCSPMKGHSHVYWYRQLPEEGLKFMVYLQKENIIDESGMPKERFSAEFPKEGPSILRIQQVVRGDSAAYFCASSSGTGGDQPQHFGDGTRLSIL.